This entry lists 19 T cell receptor beta chains sequenced from one sample in a study of vaccination effects on CD4 cells after COVID-19. These TCRs are of unknown antigen specificity. Here immunoSEQ multiplex PCR was the method, and the copy in TCRdb shows in-frame clones only, minus some. The table includes more than 45,000 clones, roughly 80% detected once. Isolation of CD4+ T cells took place after 10 to 11 days of culture. Sequences were derived from CD4+ T cells from PBMCs cultured without peptide, sampled before COVID-19 vaccination. The source of these receptors is a human donor who received a COVID-19 vaccine.

V is TRBV5-1 and J is TRBJ2-5, with 8 bases lining up with TRBD2. Germline values: CDR1 SGHRS, CDR2 YFSETQ. The CDR3 consists of 13 residues. Trimming cost V 8 bases and J 5 bases; bases outside gene matches: 8. The CDR3 here is CASYGGARETQYF. CDR3 DNA sequence: TGCGCCAGTTACGGGGGGGCACGCGAGACCCAGTACTTC.

J is TRBJ2-5 and V is TRBV3-1 (or the pseudogene TRBV3-2); a weak D match, TRBD2 (6 bases). This CDR3 region has 13 residues. The germline V gene has CDR1 LGHDT and CDR2 YNNKEL (reference sequence). V was pared by 1 base and J by 7 bases, with 10 bases between. The CDR3 nucleotides read TGTGCCAGCAGCCAAGGGCGGGACTGGACCCAGTACTTC. It specifies CASSQGRDWTQYF.

The chain couples TRBV5-1 to TRBJ2-5; D gene ambiguous. V was clipped by 4 bases and J by 3 bases, with 4 bases between them. Germline loops: CDR1 SGHRS, CDR2 YFSETQ. The CDR3 covers 11 residues. CDR3 region: CASSPEETQYF. The CDR3 DNA is TGCGCCAGCAGCCCTGAAGAGACCCAGTACTTC.

The chain is built from TRBV7-6 and TRBJ1-3; D is undetermined. Germline loops: CDR1 SGHVS, CDR2 FNYEAQ. Deletions cut 5 bases from V and 0 bases from J, with 11 bases between. This CDR3 comprises 15 residues. The chain's CDR3 is CASSRTYDSGNTIYF. The CDR3 region has the DNA TGTGCCAGCAGCCGGACTTACGACTCTGGAAACACCATATATTTT.

This chain joins TRBV20-1 and TRBJ1-2; TRBD1 agrees at 9 bases. Germline loops: CDR1 DFQATT, CDR2 SNEGSKA (reference sequence). Trimming removed 8 bases from V and 8 bases from J; junction bases left unmatched: 3. This CDR3 comprises 10 residues. CDR3 residues: CSTGGGGYTF. CDR3 DNA sequence: TGCAGTACAGGGGGCGGAGGCTACACCTTC.

This clone was seen more than once but under ten times. Different DNA sequences within this sample yield the same CDR3. The chain uses TRBV4-1 and TRBJ1-5; TRBD1 matches at 7 bases. The V gene end was trimmed by 0 bases and the J gene end by 5 bases; junction bases not matched to a gene: 1. Per the germline V gene, CDR1 is MGHRA and CDR2 is YSYEKL. This CDR3 has 14 amino acids. The CDR3 sequence: CASSQDRGDQPQHF. In DNA form, the CDR3 reads TGCGCCAGCAGCCAAGACAGGGGGGATCAGCCCCAGCATTTT.

The chain combines TRBV24-1 with TRBJ1-2; 7 bases map to TRBD1. Trimming at V came to 3 bases and at J to 4 bases, leaving 19 bases not matched to a gene. Germline V gene data show CDR1 as KGHDR and CDR2 as SFDVKD. The CDR3 extends over 19 amino acids. This CDR3 is CATSDPSKGAGAGGYGYTF. CDR3 coding DNA: TGTGCCACCAGTGATCCCTCCAAGGGGGCGGGGGCAGGTGGCTATGGCTACACCTTC.

CDR3 sequence: CASGWGVGGDTDTQYF. The DNA for the CDR3 is TGTGCTAGTGGTTGGGGCGTGGGAGGGGACACAGATACGCAGTATTTT. This chain uses TRBV12-5 with TRBJ2-3; 7 bases map to TRBD2. Germline lookup yields CDR1 LGHNT and CDR2 FRNRAP. With V trimmed by 4 bases and J by 2 bases, 9 bases remained unmatched. The CDR3 is 16 amino acids.

The chain employs TRBV7-3 and TRBJ2-6, with 7 bases matching TRBD1. Per the germline V gene, CDR1 is SGHTA and CDR2 is FQGTGA. This CDR3 comprises 18 residues. Losses at the gene ends were 5 bases for V and 2 bases for J; bases not matched to a gene: 12. The CDR3 region is CASSRKDRNEPGANVLTF. CDR3 DNA sequence: TGTGCCAGCAGCCGGAAGGACAGGAACGAACCTGGGGCCAACGTCCTGACTTTC.

This clone was recorded a few times. The chain carries TRBV4-1 and TRBJ1-4; tentatively, D is TRBD1 (6 bases). The CDR3 totals 16 residues. The germline gives CDR1 MGHRA, CDR2 YSYEKL. The V and J ends lost 0 bases and 8 bases respectively, with 16 bases between them. The CDR3 loop reads CASSQDQRGLGEKLFF. The CDR3 coding sequence is TGCGCCAGCAGCCAAGATCAACGGGGGCTGGGGGAAAAACTGTTTTTT.

Only a few counts were recorded for this clone. V gene TRBV10-1 combines with J gene TRBJ1-1; D not certain. This CDR3 comprises 13 residues. V was shortened by 4 bases and J by 1 base, with 7 bases between the two germline ends. The germline V gene has CDR1 WNHNN and CDR2 SYGVQD (reference sequence). CDR3: CASSVARNTEAFF. CDR3 DNA sequence: TGCGCCAGCAGTGTCGCCAGGAACACTGAAGCTTTCTTT.

V usage is TRBV11-2 and J usage is TRBJ2-7; no firm D call. Germline V CDR1 and CDR2: SGHAT, FQNNGV. This CDR3 contains 12 residues. V lost 1 base to trimming and J lost 1 base, with 2 bases between them. In DNA, the CDR3 is TGTGCCAGCAGCTTAGCTTCCTACGAGCAGTACGTC. Its translation is CASSLASYEQYV.

The rearrangement links TRBV2 to TRBJ2-1; TRBD1 aligns across 8 bases. The CDR3 spans 13 residues. Trimming removed 7 bases from V and 9 bases from J; junction bases left unmatched: 8. Germline CDR1 and CDR2: SNHLY and FYNNEI. Written as DNA, the CDR3 is TGTGCCAGCACCCAGGGGGCTCTAGGTGAGCAGTTCTTC. Protein sequence: CASTQGALGEQFF.

The chain recombines TRBV3-1 (or the pseudogene TRBV3-2) with TRBJ1-2, with a possible D match to TRBD1 (5 bases). Per germline, CDR1 LGHDT and CDR2 YNNKEL (reference sequence). The V and J ends lost 8 bases and 4 bases respectively, with 11 bases between them. This CDR3 is 12 amino acids long. This CDR3 reads CASGRGIYGYTF. The CDR3 coding sequence is TGTGCCAGCGGTCGGGGGATCTATGGCTACACCTTC.

V is TRBV7-3 and J is TRBJ2-3; a possible D gene is TRBD1 (6 bases). There are 13 residues in the CDR3. The germline CDR1 and CDR2 sequences are SGHTA and FQGTGA. V was pared by 4 bases and J by 8 bases, with 13 bases between. The CDR3 protein is CASSSGQRGTQYF. CDR3 bases: TGTGCCAGCAGCTCTGGACAGAGGGGTACGCAGTATTTT. Based on the CDR3 plus reference TRBV7-3 and TRBJ2-3, the full variable domain is GAGVSQTPSNKVTEKGKYVELRCDPISGHTALYWYRQSLGQGPEFLIYFQGTGAADDSGLPNDRFFAVRPEGSVSTLKIQRTERGDSAVYLCASSSGQRGTQYFGPGTRLTVL.

V usage is TRBV5-1 and J usage is TRBJ2-5, with 8 positions matching TRBD2. J lost 7 bases, V lost 0 bases, and 11 bases had no gene match. This CDR3 comprises 16 residues. The germline V gene encodes CDR1 SGHRS and CDR2 YFSETQ. CDR3 loop: CASSLGTSLGRSTQYF. CDR3 in DNA: TGCGCCAGCAGCTTGGGGACTAGCTTGGGCCGGTCGACCCAGTACTTC.

The chain has TRBV7-3 and TRBJ2-3; 9 nucleotides align to TRBD1. Per germline, CDR1 SGHTA and CDR2 FQGTGA. This CDR3 has 15 residues. V shed 5 bases, J shed 8 bases, and the junction held 11 bases outside the gene matches. The chain's CDR3 is CASSAQTGGEGTQYF. The CDR3 nucleotides are TGTGCCAGCAGCGCCCAGACAGGGGGGGAAGGTACGCAGTATTTT.

V and J are TRBV6-2 or TRBV6-3 and TRBJ1-1; D is unresolved. The V gene's germline CDR1 is MNHEY and CDR2 SVGEGT. This CDR3 has 15 residues. Trimming took 0 bases from V and 1 from J, leaving 9 bases between them. CDR3 in amino acids: CASSYSFSGNTEAFF. The CDR3 nucleotides read TGTGCCAGCAGTTACTCGTTTTCGGGGAACACTGAAGCTTTCTTT.

The CDR3 loop reads CSVDIAGADTQYF. CDR3 bases: TGCAGCGTTGATATCGCAGGGGCAGATACGCAGTATTTT. V is TRBV29-1 and J is TRBJ2-3, with D possibly being TRBD1 (6 bases). Germline CDR1 and CDR2: SQVTM and ANQGSEA. The V and J ends lost 3 bases and 4 bases respectively, with 11 bases between them. The CDR3 is 13 amino acids.